This TCR beta chain was obtained from a study of monozygotic twins with inflammatory bowel disease. General study findings and limits: Especially with disease activity, IBD patients shared fewer clonotypes with others than healthy twins did. The study found lower TCRbeta diversity (inverse Simpson) in IBD patients than in healthy co-twins.

The CDR3 has 12 residues. Germline loops: CDR1 MNHEY, CDR2 SMNVEV (reference sequence). Each TCR library consumed approximately 3.5 ug of total RNA. UMIs incorporating a 6-nucleotide sample barcode were appended by means of template switching. TCRdb processed the 5' RACE reads again and assigns one entry to each CDR3 protein, with no DNA. The sample is made up of 110,000 to 150,000 distinct CDR3 sequences, and the top ten hold about 1.2% of it. Regarding this clonotype: Its antigen is not known.

Sequenced material: blood. The sequence was collected from a human donor with ulcerative colitis or Crohn's disease, or a healthy co-twin of an affected twin (not recorded which). This sequence joins TRBV27 and TRBJ2-3; TCRdb proposes TRBD1, but this gene call is untestable without DNA. The CDR3 reads CASGQGLDTQYF.